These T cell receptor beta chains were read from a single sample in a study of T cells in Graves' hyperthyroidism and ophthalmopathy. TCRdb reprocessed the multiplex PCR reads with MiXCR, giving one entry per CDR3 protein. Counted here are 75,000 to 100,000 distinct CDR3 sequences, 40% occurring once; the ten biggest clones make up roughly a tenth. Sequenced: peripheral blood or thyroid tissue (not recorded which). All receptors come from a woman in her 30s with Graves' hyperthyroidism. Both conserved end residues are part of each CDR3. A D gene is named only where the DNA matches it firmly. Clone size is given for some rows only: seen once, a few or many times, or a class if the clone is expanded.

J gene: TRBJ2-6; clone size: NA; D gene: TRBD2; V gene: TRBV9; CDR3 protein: CASSGLAGPGANVLTF; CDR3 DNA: TGTGCCAGCAGCGGACTAGCGGGACCCGGGGCCAACGTCCTGACTTTC
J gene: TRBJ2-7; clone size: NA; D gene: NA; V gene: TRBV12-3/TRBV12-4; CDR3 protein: CASSQDPAEQYF; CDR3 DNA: TGTGCCAGCAGCCAGGACCCCGCCGAGCAGTACTTC
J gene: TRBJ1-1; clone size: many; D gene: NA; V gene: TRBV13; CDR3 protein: CASSFFEGLNTEAFF; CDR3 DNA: TGTGCCAGCAGCTTCTTCGAGGGTTTGAACACTGAAGCTTTCTTT
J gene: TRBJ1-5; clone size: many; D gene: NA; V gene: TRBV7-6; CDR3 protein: CASSPGHYQPQHF; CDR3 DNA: TGTGCCAGCAGCCCCGGACACTATCAGCCCCAGCATTTT
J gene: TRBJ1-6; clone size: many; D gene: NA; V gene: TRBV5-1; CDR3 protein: CASSARTADYNSPLHF; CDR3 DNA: TGCGCCAGCAGCGCCCGGACAGCTGACTATAATTCACCCCTCCACTTT
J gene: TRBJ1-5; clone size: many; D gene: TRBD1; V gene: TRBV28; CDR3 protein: CASSDRVWSNQPQHF; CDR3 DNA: TGTGCCAGCTCGGACAGGGTTTGGAGCAATCAGCCCCAGCATTTT
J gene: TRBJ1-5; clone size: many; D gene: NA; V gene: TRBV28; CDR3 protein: CASSFGVSQPQHF; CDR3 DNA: TGTGCCAGCAGTTTCGGAGTCAGTCAGCCCCAGCATTTT
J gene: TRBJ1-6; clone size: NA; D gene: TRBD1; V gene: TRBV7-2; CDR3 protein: CASSLVGQGSSSYNSPLHF; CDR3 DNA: TGTGCCAGCAGCTTAGTAGGACAGGGGTCGAGTTCCTATAATTCACCCCTCCACTTT
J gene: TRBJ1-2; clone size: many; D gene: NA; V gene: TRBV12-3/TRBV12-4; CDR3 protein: CASRQLGDADGYTF; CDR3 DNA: TGTGCCAGCAGGCAATTGGGGGACGCCGATGGCTACACCTTC
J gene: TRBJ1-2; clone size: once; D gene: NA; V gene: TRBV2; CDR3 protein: CASSDGGAGAGYGYTF; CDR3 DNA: TGTGCCAGCAGTGACGGTGGGGCAGGGGCGGGCTATGGCTACACCTTC
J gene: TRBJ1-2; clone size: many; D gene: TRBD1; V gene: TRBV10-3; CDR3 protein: CAITNSPGTGLNYGYTF; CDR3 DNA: TGTGCCATCACCAACTCTCCGGGGACAGGCCTTAACTATGGCTACACCTTC
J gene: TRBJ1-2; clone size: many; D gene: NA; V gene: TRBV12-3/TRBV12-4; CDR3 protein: CASSLLGGGYTF; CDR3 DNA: TGTGCCAGCAGTTTACTGGGAGGCGGCTACACCTTC
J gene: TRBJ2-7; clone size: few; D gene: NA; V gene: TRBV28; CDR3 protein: CASTFSYEQYF; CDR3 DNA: TGTGCCAGCACTTTCTCCTACGAGCAGTACTTC
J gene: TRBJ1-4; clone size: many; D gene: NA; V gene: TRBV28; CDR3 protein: CASSLHPREMFF; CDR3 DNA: TGTGCCAGCAGTCTGCATCCTCGGGAGATGTTTTTT
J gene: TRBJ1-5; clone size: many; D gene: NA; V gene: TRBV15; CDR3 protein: CATSSVGGSNQPQHF; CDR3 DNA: TGTGCCACCAGCAGCGTAGGGGGGAGCAATCAGCCCCAGCATTTT
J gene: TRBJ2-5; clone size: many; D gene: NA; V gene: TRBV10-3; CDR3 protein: CAISEALGETQYF; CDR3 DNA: TGTGCCATCAGTGAAGCTTTGGGGGAGACCCAGTACTTC
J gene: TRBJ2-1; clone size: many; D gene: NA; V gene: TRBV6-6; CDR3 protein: CASSSGTSLFDEQFF; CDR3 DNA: TGTGCCAGCAGTTCAGGCACATCGCTCTTCGATGAGCAGTTCTTC
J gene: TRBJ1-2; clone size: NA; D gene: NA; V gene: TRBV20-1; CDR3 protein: CSARDRPAGTRGYTF; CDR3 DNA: TGCAGTGCTAGAGATCGACCCGCGGGGACAAGGGGCTACACCTTC
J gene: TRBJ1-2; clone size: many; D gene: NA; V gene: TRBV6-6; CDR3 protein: CASRKAPEYGYTF; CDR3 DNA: TGTGCCAGCAGAAAAGCCCCCGAATATGGCTACACCTTC
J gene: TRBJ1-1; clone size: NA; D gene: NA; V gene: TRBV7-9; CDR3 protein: CASSQMTRYVNTEAFF; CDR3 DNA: TGTGCCAGCAGCCAAATGACAAGGTACGTTAATACTGAAGCTTTCTTT
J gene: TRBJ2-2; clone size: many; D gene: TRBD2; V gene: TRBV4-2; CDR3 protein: CASSQEGLAGEGELFF; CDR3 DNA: TGTGCCAGCAGCCAAGAAGGACTAGCGGGGGAAGGGGAGCTGTTTTTT
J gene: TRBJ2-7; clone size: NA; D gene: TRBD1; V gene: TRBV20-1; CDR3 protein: CSATTGTGWAYEQYF; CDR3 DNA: TGCAGTGCTACCACCGGGACAGGGTGGGCCTACGAGCAGTACTTC
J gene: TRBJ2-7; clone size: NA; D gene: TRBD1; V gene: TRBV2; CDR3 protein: CASSKTDRVVPYEQYF; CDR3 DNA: TGTGCCAGCAGCAAAACGGACAGGGTTGTTCCCTACGAGCAGTACTTC
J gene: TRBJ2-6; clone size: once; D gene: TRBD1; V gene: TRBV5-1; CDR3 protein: CASSFSGGPVAF; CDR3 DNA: TGTGCCAGCAGCTTCTCAGGGGGCCCCGTAGCTTTC
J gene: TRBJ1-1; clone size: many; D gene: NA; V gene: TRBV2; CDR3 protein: CASSLTPMNTEAFF; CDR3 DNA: TGTGCCAGCAGTTTGACACCAATGAACACTGAAGCTTTCTTT
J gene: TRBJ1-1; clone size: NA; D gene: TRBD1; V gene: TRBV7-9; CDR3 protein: CASSLPTGTGQTEAFF; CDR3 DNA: TGTGCCAGCAGCTTACCCACCGGGACAGGGCAAACTGAAGCTTTCTTT
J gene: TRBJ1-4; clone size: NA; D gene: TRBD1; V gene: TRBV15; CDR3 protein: CATSRWGGTGKEKFFF; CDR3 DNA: TGTGCCACCAGCAGGTGGGGCGGGACAGGGAAAGAAAAATTTTTTTTT
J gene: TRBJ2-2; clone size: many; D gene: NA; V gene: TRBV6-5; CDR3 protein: CASSSTGFDTGELFF; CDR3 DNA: TGTGCCAGCAGTTCCACAGGGTTTGACACCGGGGAGCTGTTTTTT
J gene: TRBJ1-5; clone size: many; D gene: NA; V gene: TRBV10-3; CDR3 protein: CAISPTASNQPQHF; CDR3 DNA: TGTGCCATCAGTCCGACAGCCAGCAATCAGCCCCAGCATTTT
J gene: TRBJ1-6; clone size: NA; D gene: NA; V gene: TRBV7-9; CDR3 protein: CASSRGPPSSYNSPLHF; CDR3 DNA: TGTGCCAGCAGCAGGGGACCTCCAAGCTCCTATAATTCACCCCTCCACTTT
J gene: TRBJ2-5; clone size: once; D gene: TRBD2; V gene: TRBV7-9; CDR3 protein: CASSLAGLAGQYF; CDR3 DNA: TGTGCCAGCAGCTTAGCGGGACTAGCGGGCCAGTACTTC
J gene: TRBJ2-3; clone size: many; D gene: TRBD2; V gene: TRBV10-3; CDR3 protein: CAISLAGGMTRSTDTQYF; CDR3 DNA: TGTGCCATCAGTCTAGCGGGAGGGATGACGAGGAGCACAGATACGCAGTATTTT
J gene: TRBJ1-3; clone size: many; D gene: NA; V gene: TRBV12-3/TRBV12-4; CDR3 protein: CASSFGVGNTIYF; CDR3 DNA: TGTGCCAGCAGTTTCGGGGTTGGAAACACCATATATTTT
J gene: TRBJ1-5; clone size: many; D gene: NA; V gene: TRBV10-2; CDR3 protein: CASRPTRRVDQPQHF; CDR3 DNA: TGCGCCAGCAGGCCCACCAGGAGGGTGGATCAGCCCCAGCATTTT
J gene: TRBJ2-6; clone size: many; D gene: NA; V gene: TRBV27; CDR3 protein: CASSFAVSGANVLTF; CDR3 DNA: TGTGCCAGCAGTTTTGCAGTCTCTGGGGCCAACGTCCTGACTTTC
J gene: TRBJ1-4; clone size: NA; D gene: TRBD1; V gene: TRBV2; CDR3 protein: CASSETGTGGTRGGEKLSF; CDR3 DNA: TGTGCCAGCAGCGAAACCGGGACAGGGGGCACGAGGGGTGGTGAAAAACTGTCTTTT